These 2 T cell receptor beta chains were sequenced from one sample in a study of identifying expanded T cells in peripheral blood. Repertoires were generated with immunoSEQ multiplex PCR, while TCRdb's copy carries only in-frame clones and drops some. Among under 90,000 clones, about 89% were seen once, and the ten largest hold around 3%. Sequenced: blood. These receptors all come from a person aged 18-69 years in good health.

This sequence joins TRBV9 and TRBJ2-5, with D possibly TRBD1 on 6 matching bases. The end of the DNA aligns better with TRBJ2-7, so the J call may be wrong. Germline-derived CDR1 and CDR2 are SGDLS and YYNGEE. The CDR3 extends over 14 amino acids. For the CDR3, the DNA is TGTGCCAGCAGCGTATCAGGGACATACGACGAGCAGTACTTC. Encoded protein: CASSVSGTYDEQYF.

V and J are TRBV21-1 and TRBJ2-4; TRBD2 is the table's D call and was not checked against the DNA. TRBV21-1 is flagged as a pseudogene. The length of the CDR3 is 16 residues. The DNA for the CDR3 is TGTGCCAGCGAACGCGGCGGGGGGCTAGCCAAAAACATTCAGTACTTC. As protein: CASERGGGLAKNIQYF.